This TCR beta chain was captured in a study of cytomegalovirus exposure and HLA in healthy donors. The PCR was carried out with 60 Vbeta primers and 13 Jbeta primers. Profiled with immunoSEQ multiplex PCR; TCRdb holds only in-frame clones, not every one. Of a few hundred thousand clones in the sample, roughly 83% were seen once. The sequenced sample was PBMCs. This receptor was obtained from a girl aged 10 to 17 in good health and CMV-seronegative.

CDR3 DNA sequence: TGTGCCAGCAGTTCTGGACAGGGTTGGACTGAAGCTTTCTTT. Protein product: CASSSGQGWTEAFF. The chain has TRBV6-1 and TRBJ1-1; 8 nucleotides agree with TRBD1. In germline, CDR1 is MNHNS, CDR2 SASEGT. This CDR3 contains 14 residues. J gave up 5 bases and V 5 bases, and 7 bases lay outside the gene matches.